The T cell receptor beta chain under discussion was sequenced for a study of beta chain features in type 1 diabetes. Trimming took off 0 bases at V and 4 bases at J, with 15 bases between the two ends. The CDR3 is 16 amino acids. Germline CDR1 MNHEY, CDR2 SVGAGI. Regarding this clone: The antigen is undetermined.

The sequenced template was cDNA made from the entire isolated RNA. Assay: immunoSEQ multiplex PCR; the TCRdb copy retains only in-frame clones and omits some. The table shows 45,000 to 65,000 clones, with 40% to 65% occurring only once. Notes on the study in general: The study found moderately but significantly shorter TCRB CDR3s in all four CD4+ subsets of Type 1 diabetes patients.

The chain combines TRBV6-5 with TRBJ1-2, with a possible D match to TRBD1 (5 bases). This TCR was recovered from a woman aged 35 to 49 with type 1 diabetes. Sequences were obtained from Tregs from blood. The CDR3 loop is CASSYSPDIGRYGYTF. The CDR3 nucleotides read TGTGCCAGCAGTTACTCGCCGGACATTGGGCGCTATGGCTACACCTTC.